The 15 T cell receptor beta chains presented below share a single source sample, sequenced in a study of T cell responses to AZD1222 COVID-19 vaccine. Sequenced by immunoSEQ multiplex PCR; TCRdb stores in-frame clones only, minus some. The table has 150,000 or so clones, roughly 94% seen once. Sequenced material: peripheral blood, taken 28 days after the second AZD1222 dose. The origin of the receptors is an adult who received the AZD1222 COVID-19 vaccine.

V is TRBV15 and J is TRBJ2-5; TRBD2 might be the D (7 bases). This CDR3 contains 14 residues. The germline V gene has CDR1 LNHNV and CDR2 YYDKDF (reference sequence). V was shortened by 1 base and J by 5 bases, with 11 bases between the two germline ends. The CDR3 sequence: CATSRVGGGETQYF. The CDR3 bases are TGTGCCACCAGCAGAGTAGGGGGAGGGGAGACCCAGTACTTC.

This chain joins TRBV4-1 and TRBJ1-6; D unresolved. Deletions cut 0 bases from V and 9 bases from J, with 15 bases between. The CDR3 spans 16 residues. Per the germline V gene, CDR1 is MGHRA and CDR2 is YSYEKL. The DNA for the CDR3 is TGCGCCAGCAGCCAAGATGTTAATCAACGGGGTTCACCCCTCCACTTT. It encodes CASSQDVNQRGSPLHF.

The chain joins TRBV2 to TRBJ1-6; D not certain. V was clipped by 3 bases and J by 9 bases, with 27 bases between them. This CDR3 is built from 19 residues. Germline CDR1 and CDR2: SNHLY and FYNNEI. The DNA of the CDR3 is TGTGCCAGCAGTGATACTCTGGGGAGGATGGCGGCAAACCGTTCACCCCTCCACTTT. The encoded protein is CASSDTLGRMAANRSPLHF.

This clone was detected only once. The chain employs TRBV28 and TRBJ1-1, with TRBD1 identical over 10 bases. This CDR3 spans 16 amino acids. V lost 6 bases to trimming and J lost 4 bases; unmatched junction nucleotides: 11. Germline-derived CDR1 and CDR2 are MDHEN and SYDVKM. CDR3 protein: CASRGRDRGRGTEAFF. In DNA, the CDR3 is TGTGCCAGCAGAGGCCGGGACAGGGGCCGTGGCACTGAAGCTTTCTTT.

The chain carries TRBV10-3 and TRBJ2-7, with 8 bases identical to TRBD1. This CDR3 has 13 residues. Germline V gene lookup returns CDR1 ENHRY and CDR2 SYGVKD. V lost 6 bases, J lost 2 bases, and 3 bases stayed unmatched. CDR3 DNA: TGTGCCATCAGAGAGACAGGGGCCTACGAGCAGTACTTC. Translating it yields CAIRETGAYEQYF.

The chain employs TRBV4-1 and TRBJ1-5; 12 nucleotides line up with TRBD1. V lost 1 base, J lost 2 bases, and 12 bases stayed unmatched. The germline CDR1 and CDR2 sequences are MGHRA and YSYEKL. The CDR3 loop spans 20 amino acids. CDR3 residues: CASSQAPGQGAGWGNQPQHF. CDR3 sequence (DNA): TGCGCCAGCAGCCAAGCCCCGGGACAGGGGGCTGGTTGGGGCAATCAGCCCCAGCATTTT.

The chain couples TRBV7-9 to TRBJ1-1; D is undetermined. V lost 1 base and J lost 2, with 2 bases in between. Germline CDR1 SEHNR, CDR2 FQNEAQ (reference sequence). This CDR3 comprises 12 residues. The CDR3 loop reads CASSLVNTEAFF. The CDR3 DNA reads as TGTGCCAGCAGCTTAGTTAACACTGAAGCTTTCTTT.

The chain recombines TRBV18 with TRBJ2-4, with D tentatively TRBD1 or TRBD2 (5 bases each). The CDR3 is 17 residues long. The germline V gene encodes CDR1 KGHSH and CDR2 LQKENI. The V end lost 3 bases, the J end lost 0 bases, and 15 bases lay between the germline ends. The CDR3 region is CASSPGDLWLAKNIQYF. In nucleotides, the CDR3 is TGTGCCAGCTCACCGGGGGACCTCTGGTTAGCCAAAAACATTCAGTACTTC.

The chain employs TRBV6-5 and TRBJ1-2, with D uncertain. The V gene lost 0 bases and the J gene lost 4 bases, with 6 bases spanning the gap. Germline assignment: CDR1 MNHEY and CDR2 SVGAGI. The CDR3 has 13 amino acids. The CDR3 loop reads CASSYSPSYGYTF. CDR3 nucleotides: TGTGCCAGCAGTTACTCCCCGAGCTATGGCTACACCTTC.

The V gene is TRBV4-1, the J gene TRBJ1-1; D unresolved. Germline CDR1 reads MGHRA; CDR2 reads YSYEKL. CDR3 length: 13 residues. V lost 0 bases to trimming and J lost 4 bases, with 6 bases between them. The chain's CDR3 is CASSQERSTEAFF. The CDR3 region has the DNA TGCGCCAGCAGCCAAGAAAGGAGCACTGAAGCTTTCTTT.

The gene calls are TRBV6-2 or TRBV6-3 and TRBJ2-4; 7 nucleotides line up with TRBD2. The length of the CDR3 is 15 residues. CDR1 and CDR2 from the germline V gene are MNHEY and SVGEGT. The ends lost 1 base at V and 6 bases at J; junction bases unmatched: 6. CDR3 protein: CASSYYGGVGNIQYF. The CDR3 region has the DNA TGTGCCAGCAGTTACTATGGGGGGGTAGGAAACATTCAGTACTTC.

The chain couples TRBV10-3 to TRBJ1-3, with D maybe TRBD1 (5 bases). The V and J ends lost 11 bases and 4 bases respectively, with 18 bases between them. CDR1 is ENHRY and CDR2 is SYGVKD in the germline V gene. The CDR3 spans 14 residues. The CDR3 sequence is CAADQGAEGNTIYF. The CDR3 coding sequence is TGTGCCGCTGATCAGGGAGCTGAAGGAAACACCATATATTTT.

The table lists this clone with a count of one. The chain is built from TRBV11-2 and TRBJ1-1; D is unclear. Trimming shortened V by 1 base and J by 7 bases, and 19 bases separated the two germline ends. This CDR3 is built from 16 residues. Germline V gives CDR1 SGHAT, CDR2 FQNNGV. CDR3 sequence: CASSLARGMRGSEAFF. CDR3 in DNA: TGTGCCAGCAGCTTAGCCCGGGGAATGCGTGGTAGTGAAGCTTTCTTT.

V gene TRBV6-5 combines with J gene TRBJ2-3; TRBD2 matches at 10 bases. J was trimmed by 3 bases and V by 2 bases; bases with no gene match: 2. CDR3 length equals 15 residues. From germline, CDR1 is MNHEY and CDR2 SVGAGI. Here the CDR3 reads CASSYASGRTDTQYF. CDR3 DNA: TGTGCCAGCAGTTACGCTAGCGGGAGAACAGATACGCAGTATTTT.

This clone occurred once. This chain connects TRBV28 to TRBJ1-2; 7 bases agree with TRBD1. With 3 bases clipped from V and 2 bases from J, the junction kept 3 bases outside the gene matches. From germline, CDR1 is MDHEN and CDR2 SYDVKM. The CDR3 totals 14 residues. This CDR3 is CASSLGQRNYGYTF. As DNA, the CDR3 is TGTGCCAGCAGTTTGGGACAGAGGAACTATGGCTACACCTTC.